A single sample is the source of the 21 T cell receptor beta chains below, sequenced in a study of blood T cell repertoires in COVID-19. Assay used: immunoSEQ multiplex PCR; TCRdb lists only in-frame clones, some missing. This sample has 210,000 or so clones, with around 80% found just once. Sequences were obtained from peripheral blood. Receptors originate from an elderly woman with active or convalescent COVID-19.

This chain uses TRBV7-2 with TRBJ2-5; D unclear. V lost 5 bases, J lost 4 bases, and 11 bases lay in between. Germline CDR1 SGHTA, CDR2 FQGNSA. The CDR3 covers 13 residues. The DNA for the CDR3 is TGTGCCAGCAGCCCCCAACTCGGAGAGACCCAGTACTTC. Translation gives CASSPQLGETQYF.

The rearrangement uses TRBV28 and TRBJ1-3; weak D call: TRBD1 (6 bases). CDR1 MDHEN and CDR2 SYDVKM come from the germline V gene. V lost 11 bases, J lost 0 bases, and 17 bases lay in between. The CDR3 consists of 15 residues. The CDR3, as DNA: TGTGCCCCCCGGCGGGGGACACGCTCTGGAAACACCATATATTTT. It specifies CAPRRGTRSGNTIYF.

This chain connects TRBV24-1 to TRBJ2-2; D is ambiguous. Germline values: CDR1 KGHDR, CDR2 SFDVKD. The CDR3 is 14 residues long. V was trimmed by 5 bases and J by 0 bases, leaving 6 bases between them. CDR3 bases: TGTGCCACCAGTGGCCAGGCGAACACCGGGGAGCTGTTTTTT. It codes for CATSGQANTGELFF.

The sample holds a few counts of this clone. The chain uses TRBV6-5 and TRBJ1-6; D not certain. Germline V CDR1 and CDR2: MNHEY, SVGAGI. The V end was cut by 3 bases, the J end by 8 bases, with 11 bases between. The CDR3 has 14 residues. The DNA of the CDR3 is TGTGCCAGCAGTTATTCTTCCCGGGATTCACCCCTCCACTTT. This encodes CASSYSSRDSPLHF.

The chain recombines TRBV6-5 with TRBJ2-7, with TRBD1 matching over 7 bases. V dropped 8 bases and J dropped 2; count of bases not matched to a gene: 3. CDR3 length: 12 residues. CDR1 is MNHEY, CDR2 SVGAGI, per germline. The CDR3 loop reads CASSGTAYEQYF. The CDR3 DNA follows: TGTGCCAGCTCTGGGACAGCCTACGAGCAGTACTTC.

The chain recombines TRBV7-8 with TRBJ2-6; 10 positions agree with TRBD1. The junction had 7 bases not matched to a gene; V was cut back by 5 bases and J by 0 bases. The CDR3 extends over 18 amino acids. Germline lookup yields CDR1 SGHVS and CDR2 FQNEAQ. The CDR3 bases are TGTGCCAGCAGCCTCCGGGACAGGGGTATCTCTGGGGCCAACGTCCTGACTTTC. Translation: CASSLRDRGISGANVLTF.

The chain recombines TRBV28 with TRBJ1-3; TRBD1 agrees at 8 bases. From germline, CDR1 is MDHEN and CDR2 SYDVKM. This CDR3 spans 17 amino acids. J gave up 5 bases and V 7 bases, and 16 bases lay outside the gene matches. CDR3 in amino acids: CASTPAPSRGLRNTIYF. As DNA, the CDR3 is TGTGCCAGCACCCCTGCCCCCTCCAGGGGGCTTAGAAACACCATATATTTT.

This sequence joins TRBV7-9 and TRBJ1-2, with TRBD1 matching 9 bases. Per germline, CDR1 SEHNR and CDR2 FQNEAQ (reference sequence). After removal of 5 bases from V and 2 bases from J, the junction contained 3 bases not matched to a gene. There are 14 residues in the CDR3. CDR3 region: CASSPTGGNYGYTF. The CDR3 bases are TGTGCCAGCAGCCCGACAGGGGGGAACTATGGCTACACCTTC.

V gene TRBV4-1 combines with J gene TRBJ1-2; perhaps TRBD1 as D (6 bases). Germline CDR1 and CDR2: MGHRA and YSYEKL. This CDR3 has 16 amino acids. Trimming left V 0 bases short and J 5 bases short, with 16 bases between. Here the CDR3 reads CASSQDPQDRRYGYTF. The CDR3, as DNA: TGCGCCAGCAGCCAAGATCCCCAGGACAGAAGGTATGGCTACACCTTC.

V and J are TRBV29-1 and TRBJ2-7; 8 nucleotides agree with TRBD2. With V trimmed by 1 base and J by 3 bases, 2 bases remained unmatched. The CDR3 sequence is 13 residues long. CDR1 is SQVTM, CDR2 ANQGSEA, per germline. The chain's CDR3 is CSVEAGGDYEQYF. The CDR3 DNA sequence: TGCAGCGTTGAAGCGGGAGGGGACTACGAGCAGTACTTC.

This chain's CDR3 is CASSSRVKTQYF. As DNA, the CDR3 is TGTGCCAGCAGTTCCAGGGTGAAGACCCAGTACTTC. The V and J genes are TRBV6-5 and TRBJ2-5; TRBD1 is a possible D gene (5 bases). Germline V lookup: CDR1 MNHEY, CDR2 SVGAGI. V was shortened by 4 bases and J by 6 bases, with 9 bases between the two germline ends. CDR3 length equals 12 residues.

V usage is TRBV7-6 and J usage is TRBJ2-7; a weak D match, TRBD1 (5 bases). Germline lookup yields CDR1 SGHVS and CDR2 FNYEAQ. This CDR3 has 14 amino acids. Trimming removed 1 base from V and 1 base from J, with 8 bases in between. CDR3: CASSLGGRSYEQYF. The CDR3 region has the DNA TGTGCCAGCAGCTTAGGGGGCCGGTCCTACGAGCAGTACTTC.

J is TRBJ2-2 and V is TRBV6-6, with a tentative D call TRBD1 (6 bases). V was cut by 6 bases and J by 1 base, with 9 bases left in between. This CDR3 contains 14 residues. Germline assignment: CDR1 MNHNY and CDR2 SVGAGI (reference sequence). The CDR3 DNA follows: TGTGCCAGCAGGTCGACAGGGAACACCGGGGAGCTGTTTTTT. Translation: CASRSTGNTGELFF.

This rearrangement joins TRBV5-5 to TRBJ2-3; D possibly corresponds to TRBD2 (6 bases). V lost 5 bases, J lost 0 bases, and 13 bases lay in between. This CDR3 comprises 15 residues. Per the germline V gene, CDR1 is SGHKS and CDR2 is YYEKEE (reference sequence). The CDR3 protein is CASSWGLASTDTQYF. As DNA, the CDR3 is TGTGCCAGCAGTTGGGGACTGGCTAGCACAGATACGCAGTATTTT.

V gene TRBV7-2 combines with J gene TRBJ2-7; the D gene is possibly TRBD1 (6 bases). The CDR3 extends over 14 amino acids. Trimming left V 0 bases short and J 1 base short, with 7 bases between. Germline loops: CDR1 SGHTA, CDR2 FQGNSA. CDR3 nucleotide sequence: TGTGCCAGCAGCTTAGCCGACAGGTCCTACGAGCAGTACTTC. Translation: CASSLADRSYEQYF.

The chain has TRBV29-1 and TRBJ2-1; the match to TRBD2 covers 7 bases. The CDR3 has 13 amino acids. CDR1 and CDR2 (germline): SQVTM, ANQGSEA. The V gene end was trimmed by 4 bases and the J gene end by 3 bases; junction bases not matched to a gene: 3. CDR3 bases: TGCAGCGTTGGGGAGGGTATCTACAATGAGCAGTTCTTC. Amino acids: CSVGEGIYNEQFF.

The CDR3 DNA sequence: TGTGCCAGCAGTCGAGCCAGGACAGGCAGCAATCAGCCCCAGCATTTT. Amino acid sequence: CASSRARTGSNQPQHF. This chain joins TRBV27 and TRBJ1-5, with TRBD1 matching over 7 bases. Germline V gene data show CDR1 as MNHEY and CDR2 as SMNVEV (reference sequence). The CDR3 runs 16 residues. The ends lost 5 bases at V and 1 base at J; junction bases unmatched: 8.

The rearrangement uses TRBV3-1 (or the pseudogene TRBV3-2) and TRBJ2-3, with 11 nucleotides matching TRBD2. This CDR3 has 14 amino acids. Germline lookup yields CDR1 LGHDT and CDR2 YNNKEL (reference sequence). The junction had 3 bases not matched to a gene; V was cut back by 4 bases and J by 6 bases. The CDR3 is CASSLPSGGDTQYF. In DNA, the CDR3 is TGTGCCAGCAGCCTTCCTAGCGGGGGGGATACGCAGTATTTT.

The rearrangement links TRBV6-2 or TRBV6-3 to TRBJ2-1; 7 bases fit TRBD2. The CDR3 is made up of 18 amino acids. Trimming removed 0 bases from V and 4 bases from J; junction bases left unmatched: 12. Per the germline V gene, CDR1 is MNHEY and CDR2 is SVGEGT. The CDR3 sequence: CASSYSNLAGRSYNEQFF. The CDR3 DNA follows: TGTGCCAGCAGTTACTCTAACTTGGCCGGGAGGTCGTACAATGAGCAGTTCTTC.

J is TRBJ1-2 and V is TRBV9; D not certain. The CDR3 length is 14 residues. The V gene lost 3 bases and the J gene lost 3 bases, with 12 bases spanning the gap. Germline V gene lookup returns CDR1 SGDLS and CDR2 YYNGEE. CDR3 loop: CASSDGRAHYGYTF. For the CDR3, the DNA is TGTGCCAGCAGCGACGGGCGGGCCCACTATGGCTACACCTTC.

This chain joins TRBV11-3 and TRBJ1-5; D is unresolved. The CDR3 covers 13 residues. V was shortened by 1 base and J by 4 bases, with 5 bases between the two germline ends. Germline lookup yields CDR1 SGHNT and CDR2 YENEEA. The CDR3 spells CASSLAGNQPQHF. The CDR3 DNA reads TGTGCCAGCAGCTTAGCCGGTAATCAGCCCCAGCATTTT.